One and the same sample provided the 17 T cell receptor beta chains below, sequenced in a study of shared clonotypes between healthy human individuals. Profiled with immunoSEQ multiplex PCR; TCRdb holds only in-frame clones, not every one. The sample holds around 2.1 million clones, 90% to 95% seen once. The naive CD8 subset, CD45RO-negative cells positively selected for CCR7, excluded terminally differentiated effector memory CD45RA+ cells. The sequenced material came from naive CD8+ T cells from PBMCs. The receptors here all came from a man younger than 35 in good health. Some clones in this sample may be carry-over from other donors' samples.

This clone has just one count. V gene TRBV10-2 combines with J gene TRBJ2-1, with 7 bases fitting TRBD1. The CDR3 consists of 13 residues. Germline V gene lookup returns CDR1 WSHSY and CDR2 SAAADI. J gave up 2 bases and V 8 bases, and 3 bases lay outside the gene matches. The CDR3 DNA follows: TGCGCCAGCGGGGACAGAGCCTACAATGAGCAGTTCTTC. Translation gives CASGDRAYNEQFF.

The rearrangement links TRBV27 to TRBJ2-1; D might be TRBD1 (5 bases). CDR3 length equals 14 residues. CDR1 is MNHEY and CDR2 is SMNVEV in the germline V gene (reference sequence). The V end was cut by 6 bases, the J end by 5 bases, with 14 bases between. In DNA, the CDR3 is TGTGCCAGCAGCCCCACACCAGGGAACAATGAGCAGTTCTTC. This encodes CASSPTPGNNEQFF.

The chain joins TRBV6-5 to TRBJ2-7, with 8 positions matching TRBD1. The trim removed 2 bases at V and 6 bases at J, leaving 9 bases unmatched. The CDR3 covers 15 residues. CDR1 is MNHEY and CDR2 is SVGAGI in the germline V gene. CDR3 residues: CASSYLDREVVEQYF. As DNA, the CDR3 is TGTGCCAGCAGTTACCTGGACAGGGAGGTGGTCGAGCAGTACTTC.

The chain uses TRBV7-9 and TRBJ1-2; D unclear. V dropped 5 bases and J dropped 5 bases, with 9 bases sitting between them. Germline V lookup: CDR1 SEHNR, CDR2 FQNEAQ (reference sequence). This CDR3 contains 12 residues. DNA for the CDR3: TGTGCCAGCAGCGACGAGAATTATGGCTACACCTTC. As protein: CASSDENYGYTF.

The rearrangement joins TRBV4-1 to TRBJ2-1; D is unclear. Trimming left V 1 base short and J 1 base short, with 14 bases between. This CDR3 has 17 residues. Germline assignment: CDR1 MGHRA and CDR2 YSYEKL. The chain's CDR3 is CASSQAFGINSYNEQFF. As DNA, the CDR3 is TGCGCCAGCAGCCAAGCGTTTGGGATCAATTCCTACAATGAGCAGTTCTTC.

The count of this clone is one. This chain links TRBV28 with TRBJ2-1, with TRBD2 as a possible D gene (6 bases). Looked up from germline, CDR1 is MDHEN and CDR2 is SYDVKM. The CDR3 length is 16 residues. V lost 5 bases to trimming and J lost 1 base, with 15 bases between them. In DNA, the CDR3 is TGTGCCAGCAGTCCCCCCCGGCGGGATTCCTACAATGAGCAGTTCTTC. Amino acid sequence: CASSPPRRDSYNEQFF.

J is TRBJ2-5 and V is TRBV4-2; 9 bases are shared with TRBD2. The germline CDR1 and CDR2 sequences are LGHNA and YNFKEQ. CDR3 length equals 15 residues. V lost 4 bases, J lost 7 bases, and 10 bases stayed unmatched. Here the CDR3 DNA reads TGTGCCAGCAGCCCAGAAGGGGGCGGGAGGGGGACCCAGTACTTC. Translating it yields CASSPEGGGRGTQYF.

The chain employs TRBV10-3 and TRBJ2-1, with unresolved D. The CDR3 is made up of 15 amino acids. Trimming removed 6 bases from V and 2 bases from J, with 14 bases in between. CDR1 is ENHRY and CDR2 is SYGVKD in the germline V gene. In nucleotides, the CDR3 is TGTGCCATCAGCCCGGATGGAAGGGCCTACAATGAGCAGTTCTTC. Translation gives CAISPDGRAYNEQFF.

In its sample, this clone was seen once. V gene TRBV7-9 combines with J gene TRBJ2-7, with 9 nucleotides matching TRBD1. Germline values: CDR1 SEHNR, CDR2 FQNEAQ (reference sequence). Trimming took 5 bases from V and 6 from J; bases not matched to a gene: 14. This CDR3 region has 16 residues. As DNA, the CDR3 is TGTGCCAGCAGCCCACTGCCGGGACAGGGCACTCCCGAGCAGTACTTC. It translates to CASSPLPGQGTPEQYF.

The chain employs TRBV5-4 and TRBJ1-1; the D is unclear. V was pared by 3 bases and J by 8 bases, with 11 bases between. Germline loops: CDR1 SGHNT, CDR2 YYREEE (reference sequence). CDR3 length: 12 amino acids. CDR3 nucleotide sequence: TGTGCCAGCAGCTCCCCCCAGCAAGAAGCTTTCTTT. Translation gives CASSSPQQEAFF.

V is TRBV5-5 and J is TRBJ1-1; maybe TRBD1 (6 bases). This CDR3 has 13 amino acids. Germline loops: CDR1 SGHKS, CDR2 YYEKEE (reference sequence). Trimming took off 5 bases at V and 5 bases at J, with 13 bases between the two ends. DNA for the CDR3: TGTGCCAGCAGGCCTACAGGGTGGACTGAAGCTTTCTTT. Translation gives CASRPTGWTEAFF. Based on the CDR3 plus reference TRBV5-5 and TRBJ1-1, the full variable domain is DAGVTQSPTHLIKTRGQQVTLRCSPISGHKSVSWYQQVLGQGPQFIFQYYEKEERGRGNFPDRFSARQFPNYSSELNVNALLLGDSALYLCASRPTGWTEAFFGQGTRLTVV.

The chain uses TRBV9 and TRBJ2-1; D possibly corresponds to TRBD2 (6 bases). Germline V gene data show CDR1 as SGDLS and CDR2 as YYNGEE. This CDR3 has 15 amino acids. Trimming stripped 4 bases from V and 0 bases from J, with 11 bases between. The CDR3, as DNA: TGTGCCAGCAGCACGGACTACGGCTCCTACAATGAGCAGTTCTTC. It encodes CASSTDYGSYNEQFF.

This clone was seen only once. The CDR3 loop is CASSLNAGYYEQYF. Written as DNA, the CDR3 is TGTGCCAGCAGTTTAAACGCAGGATACTACGAGCAGTACTTC. The V call is TRBV28, the J call TRBJ2-5; no clear D. The J call may not be correct, given that the DNA end is closer to TRBJ2-7. This CDR3 region has 14 residues. Germline V gene sequence: CDR1 MDHEN, CDR2 SYDVKM.

The chain recombines TRBV10-2 with TRBJ1-2; TRBD1 matches 9 bases. This CDR3 region has 17 residues. J gave up 8 bases and V 3 bases, and 16 bases lay outside the gene matches. Germline loops: CDR1 WSHSY, CDR2 SAAADI. This chain's CDR3 is CASSDSRTGALSDGYTF. DNA of the CDR3: TGCGCCAGCAGTGATTCACGGACAGGGGCCCTGTCGGACGGCTACACCTTC.

The rearrangement links TRBV21-1 to TRBJ1-2; the tabulated D call, TRBD1, remains unverified against the DNA. TRBV21-1 is a listed pseudogene. The CDR3 has 15 amino acids. The CDR3 protein is CASSRRTPKRYGYTF. The CDR3 DNA reads TGTGCCAGCAGCCGCCGGACACCAAAGCGCTATGGCTACACCTTC.

The V gene is TRBV5-1, the J gene TRBJ2-1; the match to TRBD2 covers 12 bases. The CDR3 has 17 residues. Germline V CDR1 and CDR2: SGHRS, YFSETQ. The J segment lost 6 bases and the V segment lost 4 bases, leaving 11 bases of the junction unmatched. DNA of the CDR3: TGCGCCAGCAGCCCAACCCAACTAGCGGGAGGCCTCAATGAGCAGTTCTTC. The encoded protein is CASSPTQLAGGLNEQFF.

The V call is TRBV7-2, the J call TRBJ1-1; D is undetermined. In germline, CDR1 is SGHTA, CDR2 FQGNSA. V dropped 5 bases and J dropped 1 base, with 11 bases sitting between them. The CDR3 totals 14 residues. The CDR3 sequence is CASSHQTRNTEAFF. The CDR3 nucleotides read TGTGCCAGCAGCCACCAGACACGGAACACTGAAGCTTTCTTT.